This T cell receptor beta chain was sequenced during a study of cytomegalovirus exposure and HLA in healthy donors. The PCR made use of 60 Vbeta and 13 Jbeta primers. Generated by immunoSEQ multiplex PCR, the TCRdb table keeps only in-frame clones and is missing some. The sample includes some 220,000 clones, almost 85% of them seen just once. Germline V gene data show CDR1 as MNHEY and CDR2 as SMNVEV (reference sequence). The CDR3 runs to 17 residues. V was clipped by 6 bases and J by 5 bases, with 20 bases between them. The rearrangement joins TRBV27 to TRBJ1-6; perhaps TRBD1 as D (5 bases). Material for sequencing was PBMCs. The sequence was collected from a woman aged 35 to 49 in good health and CMV-seronegative. The CDR3: CASSPHGGGTDNSPLHF. The CDR3 nucleotides read TGTGCCAGCAGCCCTCACGGGGGGGGAACGGATAATTCACCCCTCCACTTT.